This passage covers 3 T cell receptor beta chains from one sample sequenced in a study of shared clonotypes between healthy human individuals. Here immunoSEQ multiplex PCR was the method, and the copy in TCRdb shows in-frame clones only, minus some. The sample lists around 2.5 million clones; over 85% were seen once. Sequencing was done on a sample of naive CD4+ T cells from PBMCs. Subset defined: CD45RA+ positively selected. The receptors were gathered from a man younger than 35 in good health. Some clones in this sample may be carry-over from other donors' samples.

With respect to this clone: The same CDR3 can be traced to other DNA sequences in this sample. The V call is TRBV5-4, the J call TRBJ1-2; D gene uncertain. V gave up 2 bases and J gave up 8 bases, with 7 bases separating them. Germline CDR1 reads SGHNT; CDR2 reads YYREEE (reference sequence). The CDR3 consists of 11 residues. CDR3 sequence reads: CASSLFGGYTF. DNA of the CDR3: TGTGCCAGCAGCTTATTTGGAGGCTACACCTTC.

This chain links TRBV11-2 with TRBJ2-7, with 7 positions matching TRBD2. The CDR3 extends over 15 amino acids. J lost 4 bases, V lost 5 bases, and 11 bases had no gene match. CDR1 and CDR2 from the germline V gene are SGHAT and FQNNGV. The CDR3 loop is CASSPIGGRGYEQYF. CDR3 bases: TGTGCCAGCAGCCCCATCGGCGGGAGAGGTTACGAGCAGTACTTC.

As for this clone: Other DNA variants within this sample encode the same CDR3. V gene TRBV9 combines with J gene TRBJ2-1; TRBD2 might be the D (6 bases). The CDR3 has 14 amino acids. Trimming removed 0 bases at V and 9 bases at J, with 13 bases between. Germline CDR1 and CDR2: SGDLS and YYNGEE. The CDR3 DNA sequence: TGTGCCAGCAGCGTAGTGGGCCAGGGAGGTGAGCAGTTCTTC. As protein: CASSVVGQGGEQFF.